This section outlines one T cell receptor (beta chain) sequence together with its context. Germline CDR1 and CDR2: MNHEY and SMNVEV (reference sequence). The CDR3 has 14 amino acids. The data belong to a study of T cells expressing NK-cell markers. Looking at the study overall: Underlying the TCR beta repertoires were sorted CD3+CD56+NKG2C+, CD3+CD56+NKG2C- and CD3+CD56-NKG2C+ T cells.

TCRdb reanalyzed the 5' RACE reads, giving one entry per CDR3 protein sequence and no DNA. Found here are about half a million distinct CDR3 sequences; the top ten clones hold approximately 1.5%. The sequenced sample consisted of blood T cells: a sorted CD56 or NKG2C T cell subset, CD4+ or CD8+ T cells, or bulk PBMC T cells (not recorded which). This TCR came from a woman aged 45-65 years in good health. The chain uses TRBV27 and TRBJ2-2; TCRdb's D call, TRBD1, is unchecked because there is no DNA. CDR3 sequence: CASSFQGGFGELFF.